These T cell receptor beta chains were read from a single sample in a study of blood T cells in healthy people across ages. Using its own MiXCR run on the 5' RACE reads, TCRdb lists one record per CDR3 protein. The table includes around 580,000 distinct CDR3 sequences, roughly 48% detected once. Material for sequencing was blood. The receptor set was obtained from an older man in good health. Each CDR3 is given with its conserved first and last residue. A D gene is named only where the DNA matches it firmly. Clone size is given for some rows only: seen once, a few or many times, or a class if the clone is expanded.

abundance | j_gene | d_gene | v_gene | CDR3nt | CDR3aa
few | TRBJ2-1 | . | TRBV20-1 | TGCAGTGCTAGAGATTGGAATGAGCAGTTCTTC | CSARDWNEQFF
. | TRBJ2-2 | TRBD1 | TRBV7-2 | TGTGCCAGCAGATTAATCGGGACAGGGACCACCGGGGAGCTGTTTTTT | CASRLIGTGTTGELFF
. | TRBJ2-7 | . | TRBV3-1 | TGTGCCAGCAGCCAAGGGGCAGGAGCTAACTACGAGCAGTACTTC | CASSQGAGANYEQYF
. | TRBJ2-7 | . | TRBV5-1 | TGCGCCAGCAGCTGGACTCCCTCGGGCGAGCAGTACTTC | CASSWTPSGEQYF
. | TRBJ2-1 | TRBD2 | TRBV5-1 | TGCGCCAGCAGTTTAATTAGCGGGGTTAACTCCTACAATGAGCAGTTCTTC | CASSLISGVNSYNEQFF
. | TRBJ2-3 | TRBD1 | TRBV7-9 | TGTGCCAGCAGCCAAGTGACAGGGACAACAGATACGCAGTATTTT | CASSQVTGTTDTQYF
. | TRBJ2-7 | . | TRBV5-1 | TGCGCCAGCAGCCCCGAGGGGGGCGCGGGTTACGAGCAGTACTTC | CASSPEGGAGYEQYF
once | TRBJ2-3 | . | TRBV5-1 | TGCGCCAGCAGCTTGGACTTCGAGGCTGGCACAGATACGCAGTATTTT | CASSLDFEAGTDTQYF
. | TRBJ1-2 | . | TRBV25-1 | TGTGCCAGCAGTGAATATGGGGACCTCAACTATGGCTACACCTTC | CASSEYGDLNYGYTF
. | TRBJ2-5 | . | TRBV10-3 | TGTGCCATCAGTGAATCTGGGGTTGGAGAGACCCAGTACTTC | CAISESGVGETQYF
. | TRBJ1-4 | . | TRBV4-2 | TGTGCCAGCAGCCAAATTTCGGGTTTTAATGAAAAACTGTTTTTT | CASSQISGFNEKLFF
. | TRBJ1-4 | TRBD1 | TRBV7-9 | TGTGCCAGCAGCTCGGGACAGTCTAATGAAAAACTGTTTTTT | CASSSGQSNEKLFF